This TCR beta chain is drawn from a study of T cell clonality in common variable immunodeficiency. Findings and caveats of the study: TCRbeta clonality was increased in CVID versus healthy controls. CVID patient heterogeneity limited repertoire-clinical complication correlations. Fewer deletions and N-nucleotide insertions were reportedly seen in common variable immunodeficiency TCR beta sequences. What drives increased CVID clonality needs T cell subpopulation sequencing.

There are a few counts of this clone. As yet, its antigen is unknown. The CDR3 is cut off 3 residues early in the read; its end comes from the germline J gene. Aged roughly 8 to 65 years, CVID subjects averaged around 43 years old. The repertoire was sequenced with immunoSEQ multiplex PCR; TCRdb's copy has only in-frame clones and lacks some. Altogether about 19,000 clones were found in the sample, and no singletons occur. Trimming cost V 4 bases and J 3 bases, with 16 bases left between them. The CDR3 has 15 amino acids. In germline, CDR1 is SGHTA, CDR2 FQGNSA. Specimen: peripheral blood mononuclear cells. The sequence was obtained from a human donor with common variable immunodeficiency. The V call is TRBV7-2, the J call TRBJ2-7; a possible D gene is TRBD1 (8 bases). CDR3 bases read: TGTGCCAGCAGCTGGAGGACAGGGACTAACTACGAG. Its protein product is CASSWRTGTNYE. The whole CDR3 reads CASSWRTGTNYEQYF.